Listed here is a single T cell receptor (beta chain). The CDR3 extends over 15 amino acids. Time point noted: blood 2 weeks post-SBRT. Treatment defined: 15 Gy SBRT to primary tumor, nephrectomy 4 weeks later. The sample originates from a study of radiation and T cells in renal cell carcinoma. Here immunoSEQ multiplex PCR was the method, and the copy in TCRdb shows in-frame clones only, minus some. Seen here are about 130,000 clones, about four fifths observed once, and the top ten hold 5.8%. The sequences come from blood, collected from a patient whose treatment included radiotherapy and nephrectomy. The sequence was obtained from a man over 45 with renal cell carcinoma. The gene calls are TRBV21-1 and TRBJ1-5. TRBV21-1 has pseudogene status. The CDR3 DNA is TGTGCCAGCAACCGAACGGGCAGGGAGGCTCAGCCCCAGCATTTT. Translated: CASNRTGREAQPQHF.